These 5 T cell receptor beta chains came from one sample sequenced in a study of human T cells and chemical hapten exposure. TCRdb reprocessed the RACE reads with MiXCR, giving one entry per CDR3 protein. Seen here are roughly 70,000 distinct CDR3 sequences, around 30% observed once, and the top ten hold about 9%. Time point reported: patch test 1, 2 weeks after DPC sensitization. The treatment here: therapeutic diphenylcyclopropenone sensitization with weekly scalp DPC. The specimen was whole blood, collected in connection with sensitization to the hapten diphenylcyclopropenone (DPC). The receptors shown here come from a man aged 40-55 years with alopecia areata. Some clones in this sample may be carry-over from other donors' samples.

This clonotype was observed a handful of times. The V gene is TRBV9, the J gene TRBJ1-1; a possible D gene is TRBD1 (6 bases). Germline V CDR1 and CDR2: SGDLS, YYNGEE. The CDR3 consists of 13 residues. V lost 4 bases and J 7 bases, leaving 14 bases between the germline ends. The CDR3 spells CASSSWGRGEAFF. The CDR3 DNA is TGTGCCAGCAGCTCATGGGGGCGCGGTGAAGCTTTCTTT.

This chain's CDR3 is CASSQAVYEQYF. The CDR3 DNA sequence: TGTGCCAGCAGCCAAGCCGTCTACGAGCAGTACTTC. V is TRBV3-1 and J is TRBJ2-7; D ambiguous. Germline-derived CDR1 and CDR2 are LGHDT and YNNKEL (reference sequence). This CDR3 has 12 residues. Trimming took off 1 base at V and 3 bases at J, with 4 bases between the two ends.

CDR3 nucleotide sequence: TGTGCCAGCAGTTTGGACAGGACTGGAAACACCATATATTTT. It specifies CASSLDRTGNTIYF. The rearrangement uses TRBV6-5 and TRBJ1-3, with 7 bases fitting TRBD1. The germline CDR1 and CDR2 sequences are MNHEY and SVGAGI. The CDR3 is made up of 14 amino acids. V trimming: 4 bases; J trimming: 2 bases; junction bases outside the gene matches: 2.

This clonotype was seen a handful of times. The chain employs TRBV20-1 and TRBJ2-1, with D possibly being TRBD2 (6 bases). From germline, CDR1 is DFQATT and CDR2 SNEGSKA (reference sequence). This CDR3 has 15 amino acids. The V end was cut by 2 bases, the J end by 0 bases, with 11 bases between. The CDR3 coding sequence is TGCAGTGCTAGATCTAGCGCCGACTCCTACAATGAGCAGTTCTTC. Translating it yields CSARSSADSYNEQFF.

The rearrangement joins TRBV20-1 to TRBJ1-1, with TRBD1 identical over 8 bases. CDR3 length equals 14 residues. The V gene's germline CDR1 is DFQATT and CDR2 SNEGSKA (reference sequence). Losses at the gene ends were 4 bases for V and 6 bases for J; bases not matched to a gene: 10. The CDR3 spells CSAKSRQGISEAFF. In DNA, the CDR3 is TGCAGTGCTAAGAGCCGACAGGGGATCTCTGAAGCTTTCTTT.